The 9 T cell receptor beta chains below all came from one sample that was sequenced in a study of T-cell memory formation after mild COVID-19. TCRdb passed the 5' RACE reads through MiXCR, listing each CDR3 protein once. In the table there are a few hundred thousand distinct CDR3 sequences, about 23% of which are singletons. The sample consisted of PBMCs or a T cell subset sorted from them (not recorded which). These receptors all stem from an adult woman who had mild COVID-19 (a few samples of this study predate the infection). Cell type and time point are not known.

The table lists this clonotype with a few counts. As DNA, the CDR3 is TGCAGTGCTAGAGAGACAGGGCACTACGAGCAGTACTTC. Translated, it gives CSARETGHYEQYF. This chain joins TRBV20-1 and TRBJ2-7; TRBD1 matches 7 bases. The ends lost 0 bases at V and 3 bases at J; junction bases unmatched: 2. Germline CDR1 DFQATT, CDR2 SNEGSKA (reference sequence). The CDR3 length is 13 residues.

The rearrangement links TRBV5-6 to TRBJ2-7; D unclear. The CDR3 spans 11 residues. CDR1 and CDR2 (germline): SGHDT, YYEEEE. V lost 3 bases, J lost 6 bases, and 7 bases lay in between. CDR3 loop: CASSWKAEQYF. The CDR3 DNA reads TGTGCCAGCAGCTGGAAGGCCGAGCAGTACTTC.

This rearrangement joins TRBV6-5 to TRBJ1-1; 8 bases fit TRBD1. The trim removed 4 bases at V and 5 bases at J, leaving 12 bases unmatched. Germline loops: CDR1 MNHEY, CDR2 SVGAGI. The CDR3 contains 16 residues. The CDR3 coding sequence is TGTGCCAGCAGTTTGGCAGGGGGCGTTCGGGGGACTGAAGCTTTCTTT. Translating gives CASSLAGGVRGTEAFF.

This clonotype was seen a few times. This chain uses TRBV7-9 with TRBJ2-3, with TRBD2 identical over 12 bases. The CDR3 runs 18 residues. CDR1 and CDR2 (germline): SEHNR, FQNEAQ (reference sequence). Germline trimming cut 4 bases from V and 6 bases from J; bases unmatched to any gene: 14. CDR3 amino acids: CASSSRLGLAGITDTQYF. The CDR3 DNA reads as TGTGCCAGCAGCTCACGACTAGGACTAGCGGGAATCACGGATACGCAGTATTTT.

The rearrangement uses TRBV9 and TRBJ2-7; D tentatively reads TRBD1 or TRBD2 (5 bases each). This CDR3 has 14 amino acids. Between the trimmed V and J ends, which lost 3 bases and 1 base, there was a span of 11 bases. Per the germline V gene, CDR1 is SGDLS and CDR2 is YYNGEE. The CDR3 is CASSDRDPSYEQYF. DNA for the CDR3: TGTGCCAGCAGCGACCGGGACCCGTCCTACGAGCAGTACTTC.

The chain carries TRBV7-3 and TRBJ1-5; D unclear. Germline V gene lookup returns CDR1 SGHTA and CDR2 FQGTGA. The CDR3 sequence is 13 residues long. The V gene lost 1 base and the J gene lost 4 bases, with 5 bases spanning the gap. CDR3 residues: CASSLKENQPQHF. The CDR3 DNA follows: TGTGCCAGCAGCTTAAAGGAAAATCAGCCCCAGCATTTT.

V gene TRBV5-5 combines with J gene TRBJ1-5; 7 bases line up with TRBD1. The ends lost 4 bases at V and 1 base at J; junction bases unmatched: 11. The CDR3 length is 17 residues. Germline V gene data show CDR1 as SGHKS and CDR2 as YYEKEE (reference sequence). The DNA of the CDR3 is TGTGCCAGCAGCACCACCGGGACAGAGATAAGCAATCAGCCCCAGCATTTT. Its protein is CASSTTGTEISNQPQHF. The whole variable domain, remainder taken from reference TRBV5-5 and TRBJ1-5, is DAGVTQSPTHLIKTRGQQVTLRCSPISGHKSVSWYQQVLGQGPQFIFQYYEKEERGRGNFPDRFSARQFPNYSSELNVNALLLGDSALYLCASSTTGTEISNQPQHFGDGTRLSIL.

This clonotype was observed a few times. The genes are TRBV11-3 and TRBJ2-1; no firm D call. The CDR3 spans 15 residues. Germline V gene lookup returns CDR1 SGHNT and CDR2 YENEEA. V was pared by 1 base and J by 5 bases, with 12 bases between. The CDR3, as DNA: TGTGCCAGCAGCTTAGGAGGACCGTCTGACAATGAGCAGTTCTTC. Amino acid sequence: CASSLGGPSDNEQFF.

This clonotype came up a few times. The chain combines TRBV5-6 with TRBJ1-2; D possibly corresponds to TRBD1 (5 bases). There are 12 residues in the CDR3. With 5 bases removed from V and 8 bases from J, the gap between germline ends came to 13 bases. The germline V gene has CDR1 SGHDT and CDR2 YYEEEE. The CDR3 bases are TGTGCCAGCAGGGGGCTTGGAGAAGGCTACACCTTC. Protein: CASRGLGEGYTF.